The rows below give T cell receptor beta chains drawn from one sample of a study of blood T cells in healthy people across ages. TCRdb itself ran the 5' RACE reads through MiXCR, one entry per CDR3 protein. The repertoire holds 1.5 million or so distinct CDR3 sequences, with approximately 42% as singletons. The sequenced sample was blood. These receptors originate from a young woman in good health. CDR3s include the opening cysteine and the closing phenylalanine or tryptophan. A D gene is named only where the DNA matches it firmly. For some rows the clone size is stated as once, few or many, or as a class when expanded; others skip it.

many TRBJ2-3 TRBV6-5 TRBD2 CATRPGLAAITQYF TGTGCCACCCGGCCGGGACTAGCGGCAATAACGCAGTATTTT
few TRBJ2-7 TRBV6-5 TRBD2 CASSYQPGLAGIYEQYF TGTGCCAGCAGTTACCAACCCGGACTAGCGGGAATCTACGAGCAGTACTTC
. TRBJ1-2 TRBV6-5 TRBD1 CASRQGVFGGYTF TGTGCCAGCAGACAGGGGGTTTTTGGTGGCTACACCTTC
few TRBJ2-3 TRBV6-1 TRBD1 CASSERRTGGTDTQYF TGTGCCAGCAGTGAACGGCGGACAGGAGGTACAGATACGCAGTATTTT
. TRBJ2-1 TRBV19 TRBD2 CASSPGTSRQGGNEQFF TGTGCCAGTAGTCCCGGGACTAGCCGCCAAGGGGGCAATGAGCAGTTCTTC
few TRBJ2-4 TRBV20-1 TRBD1 CSARGTGDPQYF TGCAGTGCTAGAGGGACAGGGGACCCACAGTACTTC
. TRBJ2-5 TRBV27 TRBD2 CASSLLGGPEETQYF TGTGCCAGCAGCCTTTTGGGAGGGCCGGAGGAGACCCAGTACTTC
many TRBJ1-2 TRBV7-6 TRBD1 CASSPGITGQGYGYTF TGTGCCAGCAGCCCCGGGATAACGGGACAGGGATATGGCTACACCTTC
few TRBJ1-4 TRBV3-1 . CASSHFEYWGEKLFF TGTGCCAGCAGCCATTTCGAATACTGGGGCGAAAAACTGTTTTTT
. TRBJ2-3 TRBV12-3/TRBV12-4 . CASSTESSTDTQYF TGTGCCAGCAGTACCGAAAGTAGCACAGATACGCAGTATTTT
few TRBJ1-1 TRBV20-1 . CSAIGRVWGTEAFF TGCAGTGCTATCGGTCGGGTGTGGGGCACTGAAGCTTTCTTT
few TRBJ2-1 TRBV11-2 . CASSLGGPEQFF TGTGCCAGCAGTCTAGGGGGACCGGAGCAGTTCTTC